The clone carrying this T cell receptor beta chain was observed many times. Its matching antigen is unknown. The CDR3 is 14 amino acids. V was pared by 11 bases and J by 2 bases, with 8 bases of the junction left unmatched. From germline, CDR1 is ENHRY and CDR2 SYGVKD. The data stem from a study of neurological immune-mediated disorders. Using its own MiXCR run on the 5' RACE reads, TCRdb lists one record per CDR3 protein. The table lists 39,000 or so distinct CDR3 sequences, roughly 5% of them singletons. General study results and limits: Expanded clones shared no CDR3 amino acid sequences across subjects, suggesting private repertoires in all groups.

Sorted libraries used approximately 1 million CD4+ or CD8+ T cells. The sample consisted of CD4+ T cells from blood. The clonotype originates from a man aged 18 to 30 in good health. The J gene is TRBJ2-7, the V gene TRBV10-3; 11 nucleotides align to TRBD2. CDR3 DNA sequence: TGTGCCGCATCCGGGACTAGCGGAACCTACGAGCAGTACTTC. This gives the protein CAASGTSGTYEQYF.